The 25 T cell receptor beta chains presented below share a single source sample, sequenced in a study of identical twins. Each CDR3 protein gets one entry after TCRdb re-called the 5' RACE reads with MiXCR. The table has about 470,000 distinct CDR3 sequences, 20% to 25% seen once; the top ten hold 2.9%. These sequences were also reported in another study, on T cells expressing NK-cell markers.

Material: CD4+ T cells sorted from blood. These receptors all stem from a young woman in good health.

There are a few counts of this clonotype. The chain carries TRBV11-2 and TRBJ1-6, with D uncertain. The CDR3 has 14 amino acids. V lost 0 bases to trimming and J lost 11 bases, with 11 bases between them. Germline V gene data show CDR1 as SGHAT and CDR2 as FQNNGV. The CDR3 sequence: CASSLDHGAAPLHF. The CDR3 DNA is TGTGCCAGCAGCTTAGATCATGGCGCGGCACCCCTCCACTTT.

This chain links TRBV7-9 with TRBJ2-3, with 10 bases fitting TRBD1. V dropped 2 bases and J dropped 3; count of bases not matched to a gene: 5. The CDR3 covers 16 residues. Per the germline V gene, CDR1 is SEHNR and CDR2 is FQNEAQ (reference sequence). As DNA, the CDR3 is TGTGCCAGCAGCTTACCGGGACAGGGGATGACAGATACGCAGTATTTT. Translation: CASSLPGQGMTDTQYF.

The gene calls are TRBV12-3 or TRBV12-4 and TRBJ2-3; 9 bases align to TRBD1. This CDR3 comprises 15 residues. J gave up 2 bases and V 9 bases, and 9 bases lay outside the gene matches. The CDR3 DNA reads TGTGCCAGTCGAGGGACAGGGCCTAACACAGATACGCAGTATTTT. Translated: CASRGTGPNTDTQYF.

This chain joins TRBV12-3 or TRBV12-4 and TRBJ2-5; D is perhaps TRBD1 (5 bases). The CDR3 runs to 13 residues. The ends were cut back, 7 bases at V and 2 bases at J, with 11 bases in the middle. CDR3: CASNTGPQETQYF. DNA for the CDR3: TGTGCCAGCAATACAGGCCCGCAAGAGACCCAGTACTTC.

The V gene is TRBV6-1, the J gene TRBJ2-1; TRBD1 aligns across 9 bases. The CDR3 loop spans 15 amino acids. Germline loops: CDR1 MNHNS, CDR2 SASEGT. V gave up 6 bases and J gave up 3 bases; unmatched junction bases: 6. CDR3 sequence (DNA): TGTGCCAGCAGGAAACAGGGGGCGGTCTACAATGAGCAGTTCTTC. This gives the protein CASRKQGAVYNEQFF.

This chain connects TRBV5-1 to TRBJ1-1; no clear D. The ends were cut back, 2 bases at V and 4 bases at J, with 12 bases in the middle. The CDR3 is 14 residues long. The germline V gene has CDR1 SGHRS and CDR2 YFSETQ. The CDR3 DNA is TGCGCCAGCAGCTTCGACCCATCTGGCACTGAAGCTTTCTTT. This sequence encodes CASSFDPSGTEAFF.

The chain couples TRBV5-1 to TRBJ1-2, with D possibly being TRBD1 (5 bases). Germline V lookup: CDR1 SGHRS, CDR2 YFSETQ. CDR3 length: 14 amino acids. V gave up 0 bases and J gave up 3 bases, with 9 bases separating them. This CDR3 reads CASSLAQGDYGYTF. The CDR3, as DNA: TGCGCCAGCAGCTTGGCCCAAGGGGACTATGGCTACACCTTC.

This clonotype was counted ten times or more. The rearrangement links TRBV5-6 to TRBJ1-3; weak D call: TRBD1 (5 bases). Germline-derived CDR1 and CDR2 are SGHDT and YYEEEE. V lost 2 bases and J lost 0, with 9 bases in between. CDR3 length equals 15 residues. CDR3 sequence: CASSFDRYSGNTIYF. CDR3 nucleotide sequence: TGTGCCAGCAGCTTCGACAGATACTCTGGAAACACCATATATTTT. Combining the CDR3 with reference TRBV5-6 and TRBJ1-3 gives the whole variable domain DAGVTQSPTHLIKTRGQQVTLRCSPKSGHDTVSWYQQALGQGPQFIFQYYEEEERQRGNFPDRFSGHQFPNYSSELNVNALLLGDSALYLCASSFDRYSGNTIYFGEGSWLTVV.

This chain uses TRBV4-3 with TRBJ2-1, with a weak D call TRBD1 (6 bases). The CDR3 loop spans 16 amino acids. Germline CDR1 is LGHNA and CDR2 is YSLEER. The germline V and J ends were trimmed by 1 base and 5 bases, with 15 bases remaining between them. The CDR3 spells CASSQGTGTSNNEQFF. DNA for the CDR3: TGCGCCAGCAGCCAAGGAACAGGGACCTCTAACAATGAGCAGTTCTTC.

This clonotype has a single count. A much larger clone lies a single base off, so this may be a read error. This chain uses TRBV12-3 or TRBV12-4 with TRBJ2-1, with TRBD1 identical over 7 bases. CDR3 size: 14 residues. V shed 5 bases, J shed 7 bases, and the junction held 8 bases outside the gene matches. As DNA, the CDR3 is TGTGCCAGCAGTAATATGGACAGGCCGAATGAGCAGTTCTTC. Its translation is CASSNMDRPNEQFF.

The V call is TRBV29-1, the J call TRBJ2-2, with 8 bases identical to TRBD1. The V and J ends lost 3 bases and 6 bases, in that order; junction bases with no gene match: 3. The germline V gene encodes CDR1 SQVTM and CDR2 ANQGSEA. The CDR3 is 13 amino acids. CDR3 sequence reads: CSVDRGLPGELFF. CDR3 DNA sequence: TGCAGCGTTGACAGGGGGCTCCCCGGGGAGCTGTTTTTT.

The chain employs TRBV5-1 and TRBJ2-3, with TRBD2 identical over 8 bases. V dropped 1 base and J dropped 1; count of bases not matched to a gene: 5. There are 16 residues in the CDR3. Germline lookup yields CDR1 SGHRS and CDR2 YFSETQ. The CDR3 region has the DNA TGCGCCAGCAGCTTGTTGGGTAGCGGGGGCACAGATACGCAGTATTTT. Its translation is CASSLLGSGGTDTQYF.

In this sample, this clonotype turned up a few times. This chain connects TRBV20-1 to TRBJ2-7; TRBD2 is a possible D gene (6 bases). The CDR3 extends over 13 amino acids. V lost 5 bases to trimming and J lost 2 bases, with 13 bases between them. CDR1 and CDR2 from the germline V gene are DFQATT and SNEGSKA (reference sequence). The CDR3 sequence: CSAPSSVAYEQYF. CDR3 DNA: TGCAGTGCTCCCTCTAGCGTAGCCTACGAGCAGTACTTC.

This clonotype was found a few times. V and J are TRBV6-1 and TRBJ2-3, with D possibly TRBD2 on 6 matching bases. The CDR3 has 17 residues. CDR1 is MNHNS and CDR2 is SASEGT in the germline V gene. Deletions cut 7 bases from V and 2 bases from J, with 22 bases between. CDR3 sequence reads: CASTPVTSLRDTDTQYF. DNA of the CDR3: TGTGCCAGCACCCCGGTCACTAGCCTCCGGGACACAGATACGCAGTATTTT.

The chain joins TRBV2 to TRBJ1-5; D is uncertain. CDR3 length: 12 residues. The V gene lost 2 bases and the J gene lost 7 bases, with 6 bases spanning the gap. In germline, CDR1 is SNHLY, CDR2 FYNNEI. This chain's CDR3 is CASSEIGQPQHF. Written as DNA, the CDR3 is TGTGCCAGCAGTGAAATAGGGCAGCCCCAGCATTTT. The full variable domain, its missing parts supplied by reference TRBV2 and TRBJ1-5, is EPEVTQTPSHQVTQMGQEVILRCVPISNHLYFYWYRQILGQKVEFLVSFYNNEISEKSEIFDDQFSVERPDGSNFTLKIRSTKLEDSAMYFCASSEIGQPQHFGDGTRLSIL.

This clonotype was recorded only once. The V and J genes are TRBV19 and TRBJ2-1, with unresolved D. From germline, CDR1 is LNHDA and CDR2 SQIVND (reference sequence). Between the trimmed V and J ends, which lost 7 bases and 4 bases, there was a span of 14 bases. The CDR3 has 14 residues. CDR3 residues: CASTPMGIYNEQFF. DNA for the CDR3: TGTGCCAGTACCCCGATGGGGATTTACAATGAGCAGTTCTTC.

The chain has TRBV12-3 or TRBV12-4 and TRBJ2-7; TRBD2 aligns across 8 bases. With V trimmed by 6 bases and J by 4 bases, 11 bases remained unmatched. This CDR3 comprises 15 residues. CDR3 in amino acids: CASSPPGGLLYEQYF. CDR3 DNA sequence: TGTGCCAGCAGCCCCCCGGGGGGGCTGCTTTACGAGCAGTACTTC.

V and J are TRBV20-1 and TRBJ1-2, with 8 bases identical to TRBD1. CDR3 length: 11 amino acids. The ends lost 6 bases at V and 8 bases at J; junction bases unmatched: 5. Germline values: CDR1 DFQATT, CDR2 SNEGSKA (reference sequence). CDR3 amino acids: CSASGGGGYTF. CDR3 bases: TGCAGTGCCTCAGGGGGCGGGGGCTACACCTTC.

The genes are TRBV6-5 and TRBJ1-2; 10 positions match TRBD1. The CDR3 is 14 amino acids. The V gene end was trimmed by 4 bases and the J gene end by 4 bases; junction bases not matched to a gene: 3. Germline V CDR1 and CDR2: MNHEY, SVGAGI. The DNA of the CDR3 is TGTGCCAGCAGTTGGGGACAGGGGAGCTATGGCTACACCTTC. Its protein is CASSWGQGSYGYTF.

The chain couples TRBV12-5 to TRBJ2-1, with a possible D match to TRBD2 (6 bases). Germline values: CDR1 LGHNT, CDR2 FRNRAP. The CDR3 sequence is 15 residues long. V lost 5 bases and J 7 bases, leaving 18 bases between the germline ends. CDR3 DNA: TGTGCTAGTGGTCCATCCCGGGACTTCGGGAATGAGCAGTTCTTC. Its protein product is CASGPSRDFGNEQFF.

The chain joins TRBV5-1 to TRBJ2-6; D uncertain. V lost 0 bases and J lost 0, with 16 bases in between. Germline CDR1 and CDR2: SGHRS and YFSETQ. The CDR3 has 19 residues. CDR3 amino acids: CASSLGWGSTASGANVLTF. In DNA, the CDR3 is TGCGCCAGCAGCTTGGGCTGGGGTTCAACCGCCTCTGGGGCCAACGTCCTGACTTTC.

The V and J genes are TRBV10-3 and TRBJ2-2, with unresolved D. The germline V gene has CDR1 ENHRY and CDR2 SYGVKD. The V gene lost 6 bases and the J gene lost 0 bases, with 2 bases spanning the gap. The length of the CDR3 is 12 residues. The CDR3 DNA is TGTGCCATCAGGCCGAACACCGGGGAGCTGTTTTTT. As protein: CAIRPNTGELFF.

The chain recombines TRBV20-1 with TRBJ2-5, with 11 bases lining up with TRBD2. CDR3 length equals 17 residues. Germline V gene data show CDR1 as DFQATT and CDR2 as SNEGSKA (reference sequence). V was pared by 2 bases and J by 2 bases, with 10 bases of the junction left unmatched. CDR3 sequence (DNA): TGCAGTGCTAGAACTAGCGGGAGACACCGGGGGCAAGAGACCCAGTACTTC. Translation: CSARTSGRHRGQETQYF.

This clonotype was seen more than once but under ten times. In nucleotides, the CDR3 is TGCAGTGCTAGAGGCCCCTCCTCGAAGGGCTACACCTTC. As protein: CSARGPSSKGYTF. The rearrangement joins TRBV20-1 to TRBJ1-2, with D unclear. Trimming left V 1 base short and J 8 bases short, with 14 bases between. The CDR3 is 13 amino acids. Germline V gene lookup returns CDR1 DFQATT and CDR2 SNEGSKA (reference sequence).

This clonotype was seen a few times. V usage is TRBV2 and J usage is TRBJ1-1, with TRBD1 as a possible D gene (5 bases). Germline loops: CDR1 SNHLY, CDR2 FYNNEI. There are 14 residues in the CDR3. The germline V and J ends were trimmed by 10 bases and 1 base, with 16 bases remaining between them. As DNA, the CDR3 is TGTGCCACCCACCAGGGACTCAAGAACACTGAAGCTTTCTTT. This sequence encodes CATHQGLKNTEAFF. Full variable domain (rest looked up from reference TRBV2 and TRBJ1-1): EPEVTQTPSHQVTQMGQEVILRCVPISNHLYFYWYRQILGQKVEFLVSFYNNEISEKSEIFDDQFSVERPDGSNFTLKIRSTKLEDSAMYFCATHQGLKNTEAFFGQGTRLTVV.